This is a list of T cell receptor beta chains from one sample in a study of T cells in Graves' hyperthyroidism and ophthalmopathy. One entry per CDR3 protein, called by TCRdb with MiXCR from the multiplex PCR reads. This repertoire shows roughly 700,000 distinct CDR3 sequences, less than 15% found once; its top ten account for roughly a tenth. Sequencing was performed on blood. The receptors were sampled from a woman aged 18-35 years with Graves' hyperthyroidism. CDR3s include the opening cysteine and the closing phenylalanine or tryptophan. The order of the fields is J gene, V gene, clone size, D gene, CDR3 DNA, CDR3 protein. A D gene is named only where the DNA matches it firmly. A clone size is listed for some rows: how often the clone was seen (once, few, many), or a class if it is expanded.

j_gene: TRBJ2-1
v_gene: TRBV9
abundance: many
d_gene: NA
CDR3nt: TGTGCCAGCAGCCCCCACGGGGGACACTACAATGAGCAGTTCTTC
CDR3aa: CASSPHGGHYNEQFF

j_gene: TRBJ2-1
v_gene: TRBV4-2
abundance: NA
d_gene: NA
CDR3nt: TGTGCCAGCAACTTAACTTTCAGCTCCTACAATGAGCAGTTCTTC
CDR3aa: CASNLTFSSYNEQFF

j_gene: TRBJ2-7
v_gene: TRBV4-2
abundance: many
d_gene: NA
CDR3nt: TGTGCCAGCAGCCAAGGGACAGTTACCTACGAGCAGTACTTC
CDR3aa: CASSQGTVTYEQYF

j_gene: TRBJ2-1
v_gene: TRBV7-9
abundance: few
d_gene: NA
CDR3nt: TGTGCCAGCAGCCCGCACGACCTCTCCTACAATGAGCAGTTCTTC
CDR3aa: CASSPHDLSYNEQFF

j_gene: TRBJ1-5
v_gene: TRBV20-1
abundance: many
d_gene: TRBD1
CDR3nt: TGCAGTGCTAGACAGGGGGCGCGAGGCAATCAGCCCCAGCATTTT
CDR3aa: CSARQGARGNQPQHF

j_gene: TRBJ2-5
v_gene: TRBV5-1
abundance: NA
d_gene: TRBD1
CDR3nt: TGCGCCAGCAGCTCCGGACAGGTATGGATAGAGACCCAGTACTTC
CDR3aa: CASSSGQVWIETQYF

j_gene: TRBJ1-1
v_gene: TRBV15
abundance: few
d_gene: NA
CDR3nt: TGTGCCACCAGCAGAGATGAGAACACTGAAGCTTTCTTT
CDR3aa: CATSRDENTEAFF

j_gene: TRBJ2-1
v_gene: TRBV10-1
abundance: NA
d_gene: NA
CDR3nt: TGCGCCAGCAGTGAGTCCCAGCGGGTGCAGTTCTTC
CDR3aa: CASSESQRVQFF

j_gene: TRBJ2-7
v_gene: TRBV7-2
abundance: many
d_gene: TRBD2
CDR3nt: TGTGCCAGCAGCCCAGGACTAGCGGGTAGTAAGCAGTACTTC
CDR3aa: CASSPGLAGSKQYF

j_gene: TRBJ1-2
v_gene: TRBV20-1
abundance: many
d_gene: TRBD1
CDR3nt: TGCAGTGCTTATTCAGGGGGCTATGGCTACACCTTC
CDR3aa: CSAYSGGYGYTF

j_gene: TRBJ2-7
v_gene: TRBV27
abundance: once
d_gene: TRBD1
CDR3nt: TGTGCCAGCAGCACCGGGACAGGGCGGCGAGAGCAGTACTTC
CDR3aa: CASSTGTGRREQYF

j_gene: TRBJ1-1
v_gene: TRBV6-1
abundance: few
d_gene: NA
CDR3nt: TGTGCCAGCTCCAGGTACAGGCTGAACACTGAAGCTTTCTTT
CDR3aa: CASSRYRLNTEAFF

j_gene: TRBJ2-2
v_gene: TRBV4-1
abundance: NA
d_gene: TRBD1
CDR3nt: TGCGCCAGCAGCCAAGCCCTGGACAGGGGGCTAACCGGGGAGCTGTTTTTT
CDR3aa: CASSQALDRGLTGELFF

j_gene: TRBJ2-7
v_gene: TRBV6-5
abundance: NA
d_gene: NA
CDR3nt: TGTGCCAGCAGTTACTTCGAGAGCTCCTACGAGCAGTACTTC
CDR3aa: CASSYFESSYEQYF

j_gene: TRBJ1-1
v_gene: TRBV16
abundance: many
d_gene: NA
CDR3nt: TGTGCCAGCAGCCAATTTCAGGACACTGAAGCTTTCTTT
CDR3aa: CASSQFQDTEAFF

j_gene: TRBJ1-1
v_gene: TRBV7-2
abundance: many
d_gene: NA
CDR3nt: TGTGCCAGCAGCCCCTCACGGGGGACTGAAGCTTTCTTT
CDR3aa: CASSPSRGTEAFF

j_gene: TRBJ1-5
v_gene: TRBV6-1
abundance: many
d_gene: NA
CDR3nt: TGTGCCAGCAGTAATGCGAGGGGCGGGCCTTATAGCAATCAGCCCCAGCATTTT
CDR3aa: CASSNARGGPYSNQPQHF

j_gene: TRBJ2-1
v_gene: TRBV20-1
abundance: NA
d_gene: NA
CDR3nt: TGCAGTGCTAGAGATCACGTAGGGGGACACAATGAGCAGTTCTTC
CDR3aa: CSARDHVGGHNEQFF

j_gene: TRBJ1-4
v_gene: TRBV19
abundance: NA
d_gene: NA
CDR3nt: TGTGCCAGTAGCCCGACAGTCGGAGCAACTAATGAAAAACTGTTTTTT
CDR3aa: CASSPTVGATNEKLFF

j_gene: TRBJ2-3
v_gene: TRBV15
abundance: NA
d_gene: NA
CDR3nt: TGTGCCACCAGCAGCCTCCTGGGGGATGTGGGCACAGATACGCAGTATTTT
CDR3aa: CATSSLLGDVGTDTQYF

j_gene: TRBJ2-7
v_gene: TRBV5-1
abundance: many
d_gene: TRBD2
CDR3nt: TGCGCCAGCAGCCTCAGCGGGAGCGCCTACGAGCAGTACTTC
CDR3aa: CASSLSGSAYEQYF

j_gene: TRBJ2-1
v_gene: TRBV29-1
abundance: many
d_gene: TRBD2
CDR3nt: TGCAGCGTTGAGGGGGAGGGATTCTACAATGAGCAGTTCTTC
CDR3aa: CSVEGEGFYNEQFF

j_gene: TRBJ2-1
v_gene: TRBV7-2
abundance: few
d_gene: TRBD2
CDR3nt: TGTGCCAGCAGCTTGACTAGCGGGACTTCCTACAATGAGCAGTTCTTC
CDR3aa: CASSLTSGTSYNEQFF

j_gene: TRBJ2-1
v_gene: TRBV20-1
abundance: NA
d_gene: NA
CDR3nt: TGCAGTGCTACTGCATTCAGCTACAATGAGCAGTTCTTC
CDR3aa: CSATAFSYNEQFF

j_gene: TRBJ2-1
v_gene: TRBV12-3/TRBV12-4
abundance: many
d_gene: NA
CDR3nt: TGTGCCAGCAGCCGTTATGCCGGGACCCTCTCCTACAATGAGCAGTTCTTC
CDR3aa: CASSRYAGTLSYNEQFF

j_gene: TRBJ2-5
v_gene: TRBV28
abundance: few
d_gene: TRBD1
CDR3nt: TGTGCCAGCCAACCGACAGGGCACCAAGAGACCCAGTACTTC
CDR3aa: CASQPTGHQETQYF

j_gene: TRBJ2-2
v_gene: TRBV19
abundance: NA
d_gene: NA
CDR3nt: TGTGCCAGCATGCCGCGGAGCGCGAACACCGGGGAGCTGTTTTTT
CDR3aa: CASMPRSANTGELFF

j_gene: TRBJ1-4
v_gene: TRBV27
abundance: many
d_gene: NA
CDR3nt: TGTGCCAGCAGTTCTACGGGGGCAACTAATGAAAAACTGTTTTTT
CDR3aa: CASSSTGATNEKLFF

j_gene: TRBJ2-1
v_gene: TRBV5-1
abundance: many
d_gene: NA
CDR3nt: TGCGCCAGCAGCTTGGTTGCAGCCCCTGAGCAGTTCTTC
CDR3aa: CASSLVAAPEQFF

j_gene: TRBJ2-2
v_gene: TRBV6-2/TRBV6-3
abundance: few
d_gene: NA
CDR3nt: TGTGCCAGTACGTGGGGGTTGTCCGGGGAGCTGTTTTTT
CDR3aa: CASTWGLSGELFF

j_gene: TRBJ1-1
v_gene: TRBV20-1
abundance: few
d_gene: NA
CDR3nt: TGCAGTGCTAGTGAAACCCCTTCTTGGAGGGGCACTGAAGCTTTCTTT
CDR3aa: CSASETPSWRGTEAFF

j_gene: TRBJ2-3
v_gene: TRBV12-3/TRBV12-4
abundance: few
d_gene: TRBD2
CDR3nt: TGTGCCAGCAGTAAACTAGCGGGAGTAGAAACAGATACGCAGTATTTT
CDR3aa: CASSKLAGVETDTQYF

j_gene: TRBJ1-5
v_gene: TRBV12-3/TRBV12-4
abundance: many
d_gene: NA
CDR3nt: TGCGCCAGCAGCTTGGGTCATAATCAGCCCCAGCATTTT
CDR3aa: CASSLGHNQPQHF

j_gene: TRBJ1-2
v_gene: TRBV20-1
abundance: many
d_gene: NA
CDR3nt: TGCAGTGCTAGAGATACCCATGGGTTGAGGGGAAGTGGCTACACCTTC
CDR3aa: CSARDTHGLRGSGYTF

j_gene: TRBJ2-1
v_gene: TRBV10-3
abundance: NA
d_gene: TRBD2
CDR3nt: TGTGCCATCCGAAGGAACCGGACGGGAGGCTACAATGAGCAGTTCTTC
CDR3aa: CAIRRNRTGGYNEQFF

j_gene: TRBJ2-2
v_gene: TRBV4-2
abundance: few
d_gene: NA
CDR3nt: TGTGCCAGCAGCCAAGTAGCATCCGCCGGGGAGCTGTTTTTT
CDR3aa: CASSQVASAGELFF

j_gene: TRBJ2-7
v_gene: TRBV28
abundance: NA
d_gene: NA
CDR3nt: TGTGCCAGCAGTTTTTCATCTATCGGTCTATCCTACGAGCAGTACTTC
CDR3aa: CASSFSSIGLSYEQYF

j_gene: TRBJ1-1
v_gene: TRBV13
abundance: NA
d_gene: TRBD1
CDR3nt: TGTGCCAGCAGCCGAGACAGGGGGGTAGGAGAAGCTTTCTTT
CDR3aa: CASSRDRGVGEAFF

j_gene: TRBJ2-3
v_gene: TRBV7-2
abundance: many
d_gene: NA
CDR3nt: TGTGCCAGCAGCTTTCGATCCCCAGATACGCAGTATTTT
CDR3aa: CASSFRSPDTQYF

j_gene: TRBJ1-2
v_gene: TRBV20-1
abundance: NA
d_gene: TRBD1
CDR3nt: TGCAGTGCTAGGGACCGACAGGGCTATGGCTACACCTTC
CDR3aa: CSARDRQGYGYTF

j_gene: TRBJ2-3
v_gene: TRBV5-6
abundance: NA
d_gene: TRBD2
CDR3nt: TGTGCCAGCAGCCTGGGACTAGCGGTGCTAGATACGCAGTATTTT
CDR3aa: CASSLGLAVLDTQYF

j_gene: TRBJ1-5
v_gene: TRBV20-1
abundance: many
d_gene: NA
CDR3nt: TGCAGTGCTAGCTCCACAGGGTATAGCAATCAGCCCCAGCATTTT
CDR3aa: CSASSTGYSNQPQHF

j_gene: TRBJ1-5
v_gene: TRBV20-1
abundance: few
d_gene: NA
CDR3nt: TGCAGTGCTAGAGATGGTGAGGGGTATCAGCCCCAGCATTTT
CDR3aa: CSARDGEGYQPQHF

j_gene: TRBJ2-1
v_gene: TRBV28
abundance: few
d_gene: TRBD2
CDR3nt: TGTGCCAGCAGCCCGACTAGCGGGAGACTCTACAATGAGCAGTTCTTC
CDR3aa: CASSPTSGRLYNEQFF

j_gene: TRBJ1-4
v_gene: TRBV7-3
abundance: NA
d_gene: TRBD1
CDR3nt: TGTGCCAGCAGCTTAACCTCAAAACCGACAGGGGAGGATGAAAAACTGTTTTTT
CDR3aa: CASSLTSKPTGEDEKLFF

j_gene: TRBJ1-2
v_gene: TRBV7-9
abundance: NA
d_gene: TRBD1
CDR3nt: TGTGCCAGCAGCCAAGGGACAGGGGTCTATGGCTACACCTTC
CDR3aa: CASSQGTGVYGYTF

j_gene: TRBJ2-1
v_gene: TRBV18
abundance: many
d_gene: TRBD2
CDR3nt: TGTGCCAGCTCACCACCGAGCGGGGGCACCTACAATGAGCAGTTCTTC
CDR3aa: CASSPPSGGTYNEQFF

j_gene: TRBJ2-3
v_gene: TRBV20-1
abundance: many
d_gene: TRBD1
CDR3nt: TGCAGTGCTGTACAGGGGGCGAAGGACACGCAGTATTTT
CDR3aa: CSAVQGAKDTQYF

j_gene: TRBJ1-2
v_gene: TRBV19
abundance: NA
d_gene: NA
CDR3nt: TGCGCCAGTATCGACAATCCCCTGGGGTATGGCTACACCTTC
CDR3aa: CASIDNPLGYGYTF

j_gene: TRBJ2-4
v_gene: TRBV14
abundance: many
d_gene: TRBD2
CDR3nt: TGTGCCAGCAGCCAAGATCGCCTAGCGGGAGGAGACCTAGCCAAAAACATTCAGTACTTC
CDR3aa: CASSQDRLAGGDLAKNIQYF

j_gene: TRBJ1-1
v_gene: TRBV3-1
abundance: few
d_gene: NA
CDR3nt: TGTGCCAGCAGCCAAAAAAAAAGGCGGGCTTTCTTT
CDR3aa: CASSQKKRRAFF

j_gene: TRBJ2-3
v_gene: TRBV20-1
abundance: many
d_gene: NA
CDR3nt: TGCAGTGCTAGATCCGGCCGGGATACGCAGTATTTT
CDR3aa: CSARSGRDTQYF

j_gene: TRBJ1-2
v_gene: TRBV29-1
abundance: NA
d_gene: NA
CDR3nt: TGCAGCGTTGACAAAAATGACAACTATGGCTACACCTTC
CDR3aa: CSVDKNDNYGYTF

j_gene: TRBJ2-3
v_gene: TRBV24-1
abundance: many
d_gene: NA
CDR3nt: TGTGCCACCAGTGATTTTAAGAGCGGGACAAGCACAGATACGCAGTATTTT
CDR3aa: CATSDFKSGTSTDTQYF